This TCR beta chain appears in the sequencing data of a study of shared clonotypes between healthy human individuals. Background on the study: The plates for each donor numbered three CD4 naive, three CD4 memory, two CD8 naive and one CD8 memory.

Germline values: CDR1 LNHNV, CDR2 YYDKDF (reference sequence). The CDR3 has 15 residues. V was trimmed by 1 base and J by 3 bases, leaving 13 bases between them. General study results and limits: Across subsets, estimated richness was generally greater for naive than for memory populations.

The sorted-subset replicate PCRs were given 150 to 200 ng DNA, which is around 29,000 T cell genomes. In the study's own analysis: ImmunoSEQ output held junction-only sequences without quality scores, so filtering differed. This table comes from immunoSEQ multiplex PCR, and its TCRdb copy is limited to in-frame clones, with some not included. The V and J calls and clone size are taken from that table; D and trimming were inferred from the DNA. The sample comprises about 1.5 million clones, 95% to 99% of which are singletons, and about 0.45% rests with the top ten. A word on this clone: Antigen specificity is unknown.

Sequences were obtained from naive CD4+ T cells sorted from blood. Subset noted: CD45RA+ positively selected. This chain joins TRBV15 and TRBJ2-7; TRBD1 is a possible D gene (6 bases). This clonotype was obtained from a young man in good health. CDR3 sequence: CATSRVQGQHYEQYF. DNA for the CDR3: TGTGCCACCAGCAGAGTCCAGGGGCAACACTACGAGCAGTACTTC.